This TCR beta chain emerged from a study of Graves' ophthalmopathy and Graves' hyperthyroidism. The sequenced template was RNA, covering the TCR beta CDR3 region. RT-PCR with HTBI primers came first, then second-round multiplex PCR. MiXCR, applied by TCRdb to the multiplex PCR reads, yields one record per CDR3 protein. The sample has some 150,000 distinct CDR3 sequences, 39% seen once. Sequencing was performed on peripheral blood. This TCR derives from a man aged 25 to 40 with Graves' ophthalmopathy.

The CDR3 DNA is TGTGCCAGCAGACCGCGGCGGGCCTCCTACGAGCAGTACTTC. Its translation: CASRPRRASYEQYF. The chain has TRBV6-2 or TRBV6-3 and TRBJ2-7; tentatively, D is TRBD2 (5 bases). Germline V lookup: CDR1 MNHEY, CDR2 SVGEGT. This CDR3 comprises 14 residues. V was pared by 6 bases and J by 0 bases, with 12 bases between.